Listed below are T cell receptor beta chains from one sample, sequenced in a study of T cells in Graves' hyperthyroidism and ophthalmopathy. TCRdb reprocessed the multiplex PCR reads via MiXCR and lists one record per CDR3 protein. The data contain 700,000 to 950,000 distinct CDR3 sequences, roughly a third of them singletons. Sequencing was carried out using blood. These receptors came from a woman aged 40 to 50 with Graves' hyperthyroidism. Both conserved end residues are part of each CDR3. A D gene is named only where the DNA matches it firmly. Some rows have no size entry. The others give once, few or many, or a class for an expanded clone.

NA,TRBV6-6,NA,TRBJ2-5,CASSDEATPYF,TGTGCCAGCAGTGACGAGGCCACCCCGTACTTC
many,TRBV12-3/TRBV12-4,NA,TRBJ2-2,CASSAYTGELFF,TGTGCCAGCAGTGCATACACCGGGGAGCTGTTTTTT
many,TRBV12-3/TRBV12-4,NA,TRBJ1-5,CASSLVGMEQPQHF,TGTGCCAGCAGTTTAGTAGGGATGGAGCAGCCCCAGCATTTT
many,TRBV2,NA,TRBJ1-4,CASSEAGTTNEKLFF,TGTGCCAGCAGTGAAGCTGGGACAACTAATGAAAAACTGTTTTTT
few,TRBV7-2,NA,TRBJ2-2,CASSPRTETGELFF,TGTGCCAGCAGCCCACGGACGGAAACCGGGGAGCTGTTTTTT
NA,TRBV7-3,NA,TRBJ2-7,CASRLEGGFSSLTYEQYF,TGTGCCAGCAGGCTCGAGGGGGGCTTTTCGAGTCTTACCTACGAGCAGTACTTC
NA,TRBV20-1,TRBD2,TRBJ2-5,CSARGREGAETQYF,TGCAGTGCTAGAGGCCGGGAGGGCGCAGAGACCCAGTACTTC
NA,TRBV15,TRBD1,TRBJ2-7,CATSREVPGQGAEEQYF,TGTGCCACCAGCAGAGAAGTACCGGGACAGGGGGCAGAAGAGCAGTACTTC
many,TRBV5-6,NA,TRBJ1-6,CASSPIPDVHNSPLHF,TGTGCCAGCAGCCCGATCCCAGATGTCCATAATTCACCCCTCCACTTT
many,TRBV5-1,NA,TRBJ1-6,CASSGESYSPLHF,TGCGCCAGCAGTGGAGAGAGTTATTCACCCCTCCACTTT
many,TRBV20-1,TRBD2,TRBJ2-7,CSARNREVYYEQYF,TGCAGTGCTAGAAATCGGGAGGTGTACTACGAGCAGTACTTC
many,TRBV7-9,NA,TRBJ2-7,CASSSSVGTSPFF,TGTGCCAGCAGCTCTAGTGTGGGGACTTCACCTTTTTTC
NA,TRBV12-3/TRBV12-4,NA,TRBJ2-5,CASSVDFSVQETQYF,TGTGCCAGCAGCGTAGATTTCTCGGTTCAAGAGACCCAGTACTTC
NA,TRBV6-5,TRBD1,TRBJ2-7,CASRRRQGLGEQYF,TGTGCCAGCAGGAGACGACAGGGGTTGGGGGAGCAGTACTTC
NA,TRBV7-2,NA,TRBJ1-6,CASSQEAGAVRSYNSPLHF,TGCGCCAGCAGCCAAGAGGCGGGGGCCGTTCGCTCCTATAATTCACCCCTCCACTTT
many,TRBV20-1,NA,TRBJ1-3,CSARGPGAGNTIYF,TGCAGTGCTAGAGGCCCAGGGGCCGGAAACACCATATATTTT
NA,TRBV9,NA,TRBJ1-6,CASSSRRGGSNSPLHF,TGTGCCAGCAGCTCCCGCCGGGGGGGTTCAAATTCACCCCTCCACTTT
NA,TRBV7-2,TRBD2,TRBJ2-2,CASSRGLAGGWNTGELFF,TGTGCCAGCAGCCGGGGACTAGCGGGAGGCTGGAACACCGGGGAGCTGTTTTTT
NA,TRBV6-5,NA,TRBJ2-7,CASSYDRSTYEQYF,TGTGCCAGCAGTTACGACAGGTCAACCTACGAGCAGTACTTC
many,TRBV20-1,TRBD1,TRBJ1-2,CSAPLHYGQGARGYGYTF,TGCAGTGCCCCGCTTCATTATGGACAGGGGGCGCGAGGGTATGGCTACACCTTC
NA,TRBV2,NA,TRBJ2-3,CASIRDGSTDTQYF,TGTGCCAGTATTAGGGACGGAAGCACAGATACGCAGTATTTT
NA,TRBV11-2,NA,TRBJ1-5,CASSSQIRNQPQHF,TGTGCCAGCAGCTCGCAGATCCGCAATCAGCCCCAGCATTTT
many,TRBV20-1,NA,TRBJ1-5,CSARFQGGQPQHF,TGCAGTGCTAGGTTTCAGGGCGGACAGCCCCAGCATTTT
many,TRBV7-9,NA,TRBJ1-6,CASSFWDMERASLHF,TGTGCCAGCAGCTTCTGGGACATGGAAAGGGCGTCCCTCCACTTT
many,TRBV5-8,TRBD1,TRBJ1-5,CASSTGQVFNQPQHF,TGTGCCAGCAGCACAGGACAGGTTTTCAATCAGCCCCAGCATTTT
NA,TRBV10-3,TRBD1,TRBJ1-2,CAIRGRDSNGYTF,TGTGCCATCAGGGGCCGGGACAGTAATGGCTACACCTTC
few,TRBV24-1,TRBD1,TRBJ2-6,CATSEDRGLSGANVLTF,TGTGCCACCAGTGAGGACAGGGGCCTCTCTGGGGCCAACGTCCTGACTTTC
NA,TRBV6-5,NA,TRBJ2-2,CASSYNRDLGDGELFF,TGTGCCAGCAGTTACAATCGAGATCTGGGGGACGGGGAGCTGTTTTTT
few,TRBV19,TRBD1,TRBJ2-2,CASSIEGTGVAGELFF,TGTGCCAGTAGTATAGAAGGGACAGGGGTTGCCGGGGAGCTGTTTTTT
few,TRBV6-5,NA,TRBJ1-2,CASTLRTGNYGYTF,TGTGCCAGCACGCTAAGGACGGGGAACTATGGCTACACCTTC
many,TRBV29-1,TRBD1,TRBJ1-5,CSVAQGESQPQHF,TGCAGCGTTGCACAGGGGGAGAGTCAGCCCCAGCATTTT
many,TRBV12-3/TRBV12-4,NA,TRBJ1-1,CASSSQGRAFF,TGTGCCAGCAGTTCCCAGGGGAGGGCTTTCTTT
many,TRBV10-3,NA,TRBJ2-5,CAISEPPGNQETQYF,TGTGCCATCAGTGAGCCCCCGGGTAACCAAGAGACCCAGTACTTC
NA,TRBV19,TRBD2,TRBJ2-5,CASSIVVAGSETQYF,TGTGCCAGTAGTATTGTGGTAGCGGGGAGCGAGACCCAGTACTTC
NA,TRBV4-3,TRBD1,TRBJ1-2,CASSPGQGYQSGYGYTF,TGCGCCAGCAGCCCGGGACAGGGATACCAGTCCGGCTATGGCTACACCTTC
NA,TRBV5-1,NA,TRBJ1-1,CASGSTAGDTEAFF,TGCGCCAGCGGTTCCACGGCGGGGGACACTGAAGCTTTCTTT
NA,TRBV14,NA,TRBJ2-2,CASSPWSTGELFF,TGTGCCAGCAGCCCCTGGAGCACCGGGGAGCTGTTTTTT
NA,TRBV7-9,NA,TRBJ1-3,CASSRQVPGLLREGNTIYF,TGTGCCAGCAGCCGACAAGTCCCAGGGCTTCTACGGGAGGGAAACACCATATATTTT
NA,TRBV30,NA,TRBJ2-3,CAWSVGTRRNTQYF,TGTGCCTGGAGTGTAGGGACGAGGCGGAATACGCAGTATTTT
NA,TRBV6-1,TRBD1,TRBJ1-1,CASSDPGQGWNTEAFF,TGTGCCAGCAGTGACCCGGGACAGGGGTGGAACACTGAAGCTTTCTTT
few,TRBV19,NA,TRBJ2-7,CATGNRGNAGEQYF,TGTGCCACCGGCAATAGGGGAAATGCGGGCGAGCAGTACTTC
many,TRBV19,NA,TRBJ1-5,CASEGGRRFRPQHF,TGTGCCAGCGAGGGAGGGAGACGTTTTCGGCCCCAGCATTTT
NA,TRBV7-2,TRBD1,TRBJ1-2,CASSPPLGQGTYGYTF,TGTGCCAGCAGCCCCCCCCTAGGACAGGGGACCTATGGCTACACCTTC
few,TRBV5-6,NA,TRBJ2-5,CASSLVGFGAQYF,TGTGCCAGCAGCTTGGTAGGGTTCGGAGCCCAGTACTTC
NA,TRBV19,NA,TRBJ2-6,CASEQGEGYGANVLTF,TGTGCCAGTGAACAGGGTGAAGGGTATGGGGCCAACGTCCTGACCTTC
many,TRBV6-2/TRBV6-3,NA,TRBJ1-5,CASSYLHNNQPQHF,TGTGCCAGCAGTTACTTGCACAACAATCAGCCCCAGCATTTT
NA,TRBV6-5,TRBD1,TRBJ2-7,CASSYRDRRYEQYF,TGTGCCAGCAGTTACCGGGACAGGAGGTACGAGCAGTACTTC
NA,TRBV6-5,NA,TRBJ1-4,CASSYREEKLFF,TGTGCCAGCAGTTACAGGGAAGAAAAACTGTTTTTT
many,TRBV10-2,NA,TRBJ1-5,CASSPTAGFGANQPQHF,TGCGCCAGCAGTCCTACAGCGGGATTCGGGGCCAATCAGCCCCAGCATTTT
NA,TRBV7-9,TRBD1,TRBJ1-5,CASRPSGQGAASNQPQHF,TGTGCCAGCAGACCCTCAGGACAGGGGGCGGCGAGCAATCAGCCCCAGCACTTT
few,TRBV7-2,NA,TRBJ1-5,CASSVSSGHSNQPQHF,TGTGCCAGCAGCGTAAGCTCGGGACATAGCAATCAGCCCCAGCATTTT
NA,TRBV7-2,TRBD2,TRBJ2-1,CASSFSGENEQFF,TGTGCCAGCAGCTTCAGCGGGGAGAATGAGCAGTTCTTC
many,TRBV29-1,TRBD1,TRBJ1-3,CSVAQSPGTGSGNTIYF,TGCAGCGTTGCCCAAAGTCCCGGGACAGGGTCTGGAAACACCATATATTTT
many,TRBV6-5,NA,TRBJ1-3,CASRGAGNTIYF,TGCGCCAGCCGGGGGGCTGGAAACACCATATATTTT
NA,TRBV29-1,NA,TRBJ1-1,CSVRRGDTEAFF,TGCAGCGTCCGAAGGGGGGACACTGAAGCTTTCTTT